Listed below are T cell receptor beta chains from one sample, sequenced in a study of regulatory T cells in long-lasting Graves disease. TCRdb redid the calling of the multiplex PCR reads with MiXCR, one entry per CDR3 protein. Of about 400,000 distinct CDR3 sequences in the sample, around 15% were seen once. The source was peripheral blood mononuclear cells (PBMCs), collected at new diagnosis, from a patient treated with antithyroid drugs. These receptors all stem from a female donor with Graves disease. Each CDR3 is given with its conserved first and last residue.

j_call,v_call,cdr3_aa
TRBJ2-3,TRBV6-1,CASRGGGARTDTQYF
TRBJ2-1,TRBV28,CASSPREWPGLEYNGQFF
TRBJ2-1,TRBV20-1,CSAYSSGTSGRILYNEQFF
TRBJ2-1,TRBV6-2/TRBV6-3,CASSFSIRTSGYNEQFF
TRBJ2-5,TRBV27,CATATEREETQYF
TRBJ2-5,TRBV7-9,CASSPLAGDSEEETQYF
TRBJ1-4,TRBV5-1,CASSDGDSGYEKLFF
TRBJ2-7,TRBV7-2,CASTGDYEQYF
TRBJ2-2,TRBV20-1,CSARPRETNTGELFF
TRBJ2-7,TRBV2,CASSRETGGFEQYF
TRBJ2-1,TRBV12-3/TRBV12-4,CASSYAGTRNEQFF
TRBJ2-7,TRBV7-2,CASSPGTSGALGEQYF
TRBJ1-1,TRBV28,CASRGGHAFTNTEAFF
TRBJ2-7,TRBV12-5,CASGLQDYEQYF
TRBJ1-5,TRBV4-1,CASSQLGLENQPQHF
TRBJ1-2,TRBV15,CATSDSLNYGYTF
TRBJ2-5,TRBV2,CASSERLAGGPKETQYF
TRBJ2-1,TRBV27,CASSFGGRAQYNEQFF
TRBJ2-1,TRBV3-1,CASSRPAVQLGGGEQFF
TRBJ1-1,TRBV3-1,CASSQEGGVAFF